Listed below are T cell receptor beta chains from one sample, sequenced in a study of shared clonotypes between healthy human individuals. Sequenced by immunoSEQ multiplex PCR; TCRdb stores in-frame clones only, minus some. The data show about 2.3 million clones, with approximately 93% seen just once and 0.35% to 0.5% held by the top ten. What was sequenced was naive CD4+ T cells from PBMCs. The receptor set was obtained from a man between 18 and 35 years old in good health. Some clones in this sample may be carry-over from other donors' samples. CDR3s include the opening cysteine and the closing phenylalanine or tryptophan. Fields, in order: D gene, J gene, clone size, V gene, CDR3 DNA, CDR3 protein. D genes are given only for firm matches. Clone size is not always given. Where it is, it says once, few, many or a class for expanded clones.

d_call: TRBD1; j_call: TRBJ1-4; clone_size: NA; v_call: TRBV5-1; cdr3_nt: TGCGCCAGCAGCTTCGCCTCCACGGGACAGGGAAACGAAAAACTGTTTTTT; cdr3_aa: CASSFASTGQGNEKLFF
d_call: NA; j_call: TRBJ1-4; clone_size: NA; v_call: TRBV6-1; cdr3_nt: TGTGCCAGCAGTGAACGAATTAATGAAAAACTGTTTTTT; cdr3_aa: CASSERINEKLFF
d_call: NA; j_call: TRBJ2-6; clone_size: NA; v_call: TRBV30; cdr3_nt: TGTGCCTGGAGTGCCTCCTCCTCTGGGGCCAACGTCCTGACTTTC; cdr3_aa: CAWSASSSGANVLTF
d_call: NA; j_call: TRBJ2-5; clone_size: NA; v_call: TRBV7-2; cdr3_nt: TGTGCCAGCAGCTTTGGGCCAGGCTGGCGGGAGACCCAGTACTTC; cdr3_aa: CASSFGPGWRETQYF
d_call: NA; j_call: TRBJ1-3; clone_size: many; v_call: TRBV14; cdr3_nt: TGTGCCAGCAGCCAAGTGGTGTCTGGAAACACCATATATTTT; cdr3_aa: CASSQVVSGNTIYF
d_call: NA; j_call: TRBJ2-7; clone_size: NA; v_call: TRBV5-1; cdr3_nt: TGCGCCAGCAGCGAAAACGAACAGGGTTACTACGAGCAGTACTTC; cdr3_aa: CASSENEQGYYEQYF
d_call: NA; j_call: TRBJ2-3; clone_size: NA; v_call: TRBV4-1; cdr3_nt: TGCGCCAGCAGCGGGGGAATGGATGGCACAGATACGCAGTATTTT; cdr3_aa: CASSGGMDGTDTQYF
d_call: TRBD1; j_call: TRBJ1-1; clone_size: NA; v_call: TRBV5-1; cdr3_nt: TGCGCCAGCAGCTTGGCGACAGGGGGCGGCACTGAAGCTTTCTTT; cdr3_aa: CASSLATGGGTEAFF
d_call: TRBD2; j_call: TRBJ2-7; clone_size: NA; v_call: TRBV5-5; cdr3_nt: TGTGCCAGCAGCTGGTTATATCCGGGAGGCTACGAGCAGTACTTC; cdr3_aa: CASSWLYPGGYEQYF
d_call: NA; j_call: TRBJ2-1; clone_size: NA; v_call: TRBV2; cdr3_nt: TGTGCCAGCAGTCTGGACGGGTGGGGCAATGAGCAGTTCTTC; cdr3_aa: CASSLDGWGNEQFF
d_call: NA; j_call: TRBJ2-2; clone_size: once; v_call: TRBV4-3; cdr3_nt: TGCGCCAGCAGCCAGTATCCGAACACCGGGGAGCTGTTTTTT; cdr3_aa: CASSQYPNTGELFF
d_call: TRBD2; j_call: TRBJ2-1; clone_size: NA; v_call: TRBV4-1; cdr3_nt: TGCGCCAGCAACGGACTAGCGGGTCACAATGAGCAGTTCTTC; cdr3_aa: CASNGLAGHNEQFF
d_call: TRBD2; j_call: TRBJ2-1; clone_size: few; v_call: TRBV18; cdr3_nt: TGTGCCAGCTCACCACTAGCGGGCTCCTACAATGAGCAGTTCTTC; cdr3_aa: CASSPLAGSYNEQFF
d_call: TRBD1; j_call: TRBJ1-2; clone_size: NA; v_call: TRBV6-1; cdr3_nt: TGTGCCAGCAGAGATGGGACAGGGATCTATGGCTACACCTTC; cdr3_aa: CASRDGTGIYGYTF
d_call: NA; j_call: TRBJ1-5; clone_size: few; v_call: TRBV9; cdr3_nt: TGTGCCAGCAGCGTAGACTCGGGCCAGCCCCAGCATTTT; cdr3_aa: CASSVDSGQPQHF
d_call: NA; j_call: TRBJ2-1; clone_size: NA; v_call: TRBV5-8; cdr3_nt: TGTGCCAGCACCTCTGGGGGGCCTAAGCGGGATGAGCAGTTCTTC; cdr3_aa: CASTSGGPKRDEQFF
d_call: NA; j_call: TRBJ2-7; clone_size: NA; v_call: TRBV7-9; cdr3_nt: TGTGCCAGCAGCGGGACCACAGAGTCCTACGAGCAGTACTTC; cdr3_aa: CASSGTTESYEQYF
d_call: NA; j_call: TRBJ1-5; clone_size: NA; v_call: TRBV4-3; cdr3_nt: TGCGCCAGCAGCCAAGATTGGAATAGCAATCAGCCCCAGCATTTT; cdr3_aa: CASSQDWNSNQPQHF
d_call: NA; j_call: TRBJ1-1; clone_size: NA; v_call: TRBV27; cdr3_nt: TGTGCCAGCAGGAACCCTTTTCGGGGCGCTGAAGCTTTCTTT; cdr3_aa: CASRNPFRGAEAFF
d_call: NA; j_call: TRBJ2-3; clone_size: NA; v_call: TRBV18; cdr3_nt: TGTGCCAGCTCACCGACACCCGAGGGGTTCGCAGATACGCAGTATTTT; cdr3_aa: CASSPTPEGFADTQYF
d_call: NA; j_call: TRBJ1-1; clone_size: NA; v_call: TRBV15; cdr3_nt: TGTGCCACCAGCAGCAATCCCATGAACACTGAAGCTTTCTTT; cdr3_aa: CATSSNPMNTEAFF
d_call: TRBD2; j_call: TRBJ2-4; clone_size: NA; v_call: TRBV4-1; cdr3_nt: TGCGCCAGCAGCCAAGATCGACTAGCGGGAGGGCCTCAGTACTTC; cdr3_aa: CASSQDRLAGGPQYF
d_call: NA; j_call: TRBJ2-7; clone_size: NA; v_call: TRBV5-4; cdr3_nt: TGTGCCAGCAGCCCTAGGGCGGATCACTACGAGCAGTACTTC; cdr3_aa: CASSPRADHYEQYF
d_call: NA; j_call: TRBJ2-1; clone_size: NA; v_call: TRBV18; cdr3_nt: TGTGCCAGCTCACCCTTTATGGGGTCATGGGCCAATGAGCAGTTCTTC; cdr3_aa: CASSPFMGSWANEQFF
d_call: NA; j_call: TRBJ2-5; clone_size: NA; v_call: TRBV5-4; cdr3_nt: TGTGCCAGCAGCTTGGATGGGCCTTCTCTTGAGACCCAGTACTTC; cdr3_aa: CASSLDGPSLETQYF
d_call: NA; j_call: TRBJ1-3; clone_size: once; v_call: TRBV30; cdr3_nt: TGTGCCTGGAGCTACACCTGGGGGGCTGGAAACACCATATATTTT; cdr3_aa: CAWSYTWGAGNTIYF
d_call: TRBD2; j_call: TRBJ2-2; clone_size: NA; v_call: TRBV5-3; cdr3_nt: TGTGCCAGAAGTTTAACTAGCGGGAGGAATTGCACCGGGGAGCTGTTTTTT; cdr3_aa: CARSLTSGRNCTGELFF
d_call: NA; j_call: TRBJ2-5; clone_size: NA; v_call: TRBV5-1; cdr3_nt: TGCGCCAGCAGCTCAACAGGGTCTCAAGAGACCCAGTACTTC; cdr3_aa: CASSSTGSQETQYF
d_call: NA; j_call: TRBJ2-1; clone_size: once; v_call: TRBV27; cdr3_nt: TGTGCCAGCAGTTTATCACACACACGGGCGGCCCGGGGCCAGTTCTTC; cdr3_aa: CASSLSHTRAARGQFF
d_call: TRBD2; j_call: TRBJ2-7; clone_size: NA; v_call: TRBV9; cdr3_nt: TGTGCCAGCAGCGTAGATGGTAGCGGGAGAAACTACGAGCAGTACTTC; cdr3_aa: CASSVDGSGRNYEQYF
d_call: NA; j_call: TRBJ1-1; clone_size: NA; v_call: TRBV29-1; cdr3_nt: TGCAGCGCAGGACGACCGGGAACTAACACTGAAGCTTTCTTT; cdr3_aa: CSAGRPGTNTEAFF
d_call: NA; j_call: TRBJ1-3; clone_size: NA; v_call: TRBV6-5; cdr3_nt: TGTGCCAGCAGGGGGTCTGGAAACACCATATATTTT; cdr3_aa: CASRGSGNTIYF
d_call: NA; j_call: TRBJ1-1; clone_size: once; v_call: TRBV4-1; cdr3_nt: TGCGCCAGCAGCCAAGAGGTCGTGAACACTGAAGCTTTCTTT; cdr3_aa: CASSQEVVNTEAFF
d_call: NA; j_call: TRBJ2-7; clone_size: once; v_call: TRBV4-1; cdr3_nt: TGCGCCAGCAGCCAAGGACTTAGGGGGAAAGCTCCGATCTACGAGCAGTACTTC; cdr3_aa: CASSQGLRGKAPIYEQYF
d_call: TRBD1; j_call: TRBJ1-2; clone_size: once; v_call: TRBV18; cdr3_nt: TGTGCCAGCTCACCGGGACAGAGCCGAGGCTACACCTTC; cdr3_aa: CASSPGQSRGYTF
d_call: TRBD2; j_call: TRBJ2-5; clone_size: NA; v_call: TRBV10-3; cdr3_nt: TGTGCCATCAGTGAGTCGAGACTAGCGGGAGGGCCGGGAGAGACCCAGTACTTC; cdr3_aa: CAISESRLAGGPGETQYF
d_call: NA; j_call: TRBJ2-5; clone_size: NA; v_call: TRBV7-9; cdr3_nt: TGTGCCAGCAGCTCCCTTCGGGTAGTTAGGGAGGAGACCCAGTACTTC; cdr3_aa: CASSSLRVVREETQYF
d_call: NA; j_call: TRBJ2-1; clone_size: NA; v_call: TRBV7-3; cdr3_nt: TGTGCCAGCAGCCAGGGGCCCTACAATGAGCAGTTCTTC; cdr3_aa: CASSQGPYNEQFF
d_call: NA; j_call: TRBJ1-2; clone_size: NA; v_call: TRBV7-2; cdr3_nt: TGTGCCAGCAGCTTAGGAGGAGTAGGCTATGGCTACACCTTC; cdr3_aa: CASSLGGVGYGYTF
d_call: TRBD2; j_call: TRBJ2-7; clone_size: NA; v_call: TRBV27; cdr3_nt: TGTGCCAGCAGTCGTCGGACTAGCGGGAAGGGTACCTACGAGCAGTACTTC; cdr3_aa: CASSRRTSGKGTYEQYF